This note documents a single T cell receptor (beta chain) sequence. Its matching antigen is unknown. These data are taken from a study of identical twins. Study results and limitations: Fewer insertions were carried by abundant cord blood beta clonotypes, but none was seen in memory repertoires. Twin pairs' shared out-of-frame alpha sequences were enriched in low generation probability.

TCRdb called the 5' RACE reads again in MiXCR, with one record for every CDR3 protein. The table has hundreds of thousands of distinct CDR3 sequences, approximately 22% seen once. Trimming took 5 bases from V and 7 from J, leaving 14 bases between them. The CDR3 totals 13 residues. The data were also submitted as part of a second study, on T cells expressing NK-cell markers. That report adds: Sequencing covered eight donors, seven HCMV-seropositive and one seronegative. Within several experiments, an anti-gamma-delta TCR antibody kept the sorting limited to alpha-beta TCR T cells.

This receptor was obtained from a woman under 30 in good health. The chain combines TRBV12-3 or TRBV12-4 with TRBJ1-2; no definite D call. Material: PBMCs. This CDR3 is CASSIRKLSGYTF. In nucleotides, the CDR3 is TGTGCCAGCAGTATACGAAAACTATCTGGCTACACCTTC.